This T cell receptor (beta chain) was identified during a study of cytomegalovirus exposure and HLA in healthy donors. Looking at the study overall: Most donors, 81% of approximately 400 genotyped, fell in the Caucasian-associated ancestry cluster.

General study points: According to the study, 160 or so TCR beta chains were cytomegalovirus-associated. According to an earlier analysis, most TCR beta V segments yielded productive rearrangements about 90% or about 30% of the time.

The PCR had 60 Vbeta and 13 Jbeta primers. Original data processing: Unique TCR beta chains numbered approximately 76 million in a later analysis, with roughly 9.9 million shared. Profiling relied on immunoSEQ multiplex PCR, and the TCRdb table lists in-frame clones only, not all of them. The V and J calls and the clone size are those of that table, but D and trimming were determined from the DNA. The profile shows about 120,000 clones, about 80% of them singletons. CDR1 and CDR2 from the germline V gene are KGHSH and LQKENI. CDR3 length: 16 amino acids. V lost 4 bases and J lost 6; bases outside the gene matches: 12. This clone has only a few counts. Its antigen is still unknown.

This receptor was taken from a male donor in good health and CMV-seronegative. The chain carries TRBV18 and TRBJ2-5; TRBD1 aligns across 9 bases. Sequencing used PBMCs. Written as DNA, the CDR3 is TGTGCCAGCTCACTCCACTTTTGGGACAGGGACAAGACCCAGTACTTC. The encoded protein is CASSLHFWDRDKTQYF.